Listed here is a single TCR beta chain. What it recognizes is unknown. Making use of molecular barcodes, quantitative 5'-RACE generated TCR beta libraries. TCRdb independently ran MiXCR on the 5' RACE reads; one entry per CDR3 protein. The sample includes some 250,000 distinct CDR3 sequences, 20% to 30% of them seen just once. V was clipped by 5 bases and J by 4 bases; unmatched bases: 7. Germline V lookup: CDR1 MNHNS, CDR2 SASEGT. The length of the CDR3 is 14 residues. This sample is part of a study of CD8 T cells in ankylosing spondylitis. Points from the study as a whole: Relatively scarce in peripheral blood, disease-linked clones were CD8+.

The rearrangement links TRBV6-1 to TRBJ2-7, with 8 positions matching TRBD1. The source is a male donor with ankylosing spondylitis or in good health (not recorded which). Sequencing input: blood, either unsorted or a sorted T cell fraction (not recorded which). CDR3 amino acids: CASSTGQGLYEQYF. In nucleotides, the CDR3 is TGTGCCAGCAGTACCGGACAGGGTTTGTACGAGCAGTACTTC.